This TCR beta chain came from a study of blood T cell repertoires in COVID-19. About the study: Whether acute or convalescent, the COVID-19 samples came from the United States, Italy and Spain. In each case, the material was cDNA or gDNA derived from T cells, B-cell-depleted T cells, or PBMCs.

V lost 4 bases, J lost 4 bases, and 10 bases stayed unmatched. This CDR3 region has 17 residues. Germline values: CDR1 SEHNR, CDR2 FQNEAQ (reference sequence). In the source study's methods: Estimation of nucleated cell counts relied on the amplification of reference gene primers. The repertoire was sequenced with immunoSEQ multiplex PCR; TCRdb's copy has only in-frame clones and lacks some. The DNA gave D and trimming, while V, J and clone size come from that table. There are about 35,000 clones in the sample; 82% occur only once, and approximately 40% lies in the top ten. This clonotype was obtained from a man older than 75 with active or convalescent COVID-19. The V gene is TRBV7-9, the J gene TRBJ2-2; the match to TRBD1 covers 9 bases. What was sequenced was peripheral blood. CDR3 coding DNA: TGTGCCAGCAGCTCCCACCGGGACAGGGCGGCCACCGGGGAGCTGTTTTTT. It is translated as CASSSHRDRAATGELFF.